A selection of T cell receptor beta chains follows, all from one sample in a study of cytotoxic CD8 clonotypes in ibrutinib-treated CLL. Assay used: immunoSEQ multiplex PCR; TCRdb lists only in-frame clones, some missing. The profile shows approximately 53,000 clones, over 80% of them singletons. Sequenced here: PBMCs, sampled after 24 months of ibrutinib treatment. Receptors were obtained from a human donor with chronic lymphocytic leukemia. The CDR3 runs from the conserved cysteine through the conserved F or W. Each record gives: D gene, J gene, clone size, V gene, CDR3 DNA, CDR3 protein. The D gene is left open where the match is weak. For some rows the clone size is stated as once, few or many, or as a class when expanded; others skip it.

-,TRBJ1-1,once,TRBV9,TGTGCCAGCAGCGCCGGGCATAGGGGAATGAACACTGAAGCTTTCTTT,CASSAGHRGMNTEAFF
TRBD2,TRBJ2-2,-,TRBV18,TGTGCCAGCTCACCACCGGGACTAGCGGGAGGTATCACCGGGGAGCTGTTTTTT,CASSPPGLAGGITGELFF
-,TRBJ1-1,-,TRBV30,TGTGCCTGGAGGCAGGGTTGGACTGAAGCTTTCTTT,CAWRQGWTEAFF
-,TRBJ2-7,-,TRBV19,TGTGCCAGTAGTGGGAACCGGGACGGAGGCTACGAGCAGTACTTC,CASSGNRDGGYEQYF
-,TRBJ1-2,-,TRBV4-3,TGCGCCAGCAGCCAAGGACAGCTCAAAGGAGGTGGCTACACCTTC,CASSQGQLKGGGYTF
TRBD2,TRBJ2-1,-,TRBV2,TGTGCCAGCAGTGAAGGTGGGACTAGTGTCAGTGAGCAGTTCTTC,CASSEGGTSVSEQFF
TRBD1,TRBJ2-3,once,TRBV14,TGTGCCAGCAGCCACCGGGACAGGGGACCGAGCACAGATACGCAGTATTTT,CASSHRDRGPSTDTQYF
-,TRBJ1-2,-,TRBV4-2,TGTGCCAGCAGCCAAGAGCTGGGTGCTGCTAACTATGGCTACACCTTC,CASSQELGAANYGYTF
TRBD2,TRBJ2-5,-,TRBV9,TGTGCCAGCAGCGTATATGGACTAGCGGGGACCCAAGAGACCCAGTACTTC,CASSVYGLAGTQETQYF
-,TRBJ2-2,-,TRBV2,TGTGCCAGCAGTAACACCGGGGAGCTGTTTTTT,CASSNTGELFF
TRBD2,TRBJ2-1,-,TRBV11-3,TGTGCCAGCATCCTCAAAACTAGCGGGATGAGGTCCTACAATGAGCAGTTCTTC,CASILKTSGMRSYNEQFF
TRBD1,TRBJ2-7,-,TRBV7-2,TGTGCCAGCAGCTCCGGGACAGGGGTGTACGAGCAGTACTTC,CASSSGTGVYEQYF
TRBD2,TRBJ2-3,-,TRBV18,TGTGCCAGCTCACCTGGGACTAGCGGGAGAGGAGATACGCAGTATTTT,CASSPGTSGRGDTQYF
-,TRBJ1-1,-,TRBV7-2,TGTGCCAGCAGCTTAGCGGCCACCGGAGCTTTCTTT,CASSLAATGAFF
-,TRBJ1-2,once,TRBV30,TGTGCCTGGAGTGTAGGGGGGGCCTCTAGGGACTATGGCTACACCTTC,CAWSVGGASRDYGYTF
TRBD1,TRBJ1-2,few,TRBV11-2,TGTGCCAGCAGCACTACCGACAGGGGTTATGGCTACACCTTC,CASSTTDRGYGYTF
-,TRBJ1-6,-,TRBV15,TGTGCCACCAGCAGAAATACAGGCGGCGGTTCACCCCTCCACTTT,CATSRNTGGGSPLHF
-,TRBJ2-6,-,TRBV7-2,TGTGCCAGCTTGGGCAGGGCAGGGGCCAACGTCCTGACTTTC,CASLGRAGANVLTF
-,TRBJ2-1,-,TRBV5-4,TGTGCCAGCAGCGGCTACTACAATGAGCAGTTCTTC,CASSGYYNEQFF
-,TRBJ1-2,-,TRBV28,TGTGCCAGCAGTTTAGACAGACTAGGTTATGGCTACACCTTC,CASSLDRLGYGYTF
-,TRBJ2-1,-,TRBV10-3,TGTGCCATCAGGCTCCCGCTAGGGGATGAGCAGTTCTTC,CAIRLPLGDEQFF
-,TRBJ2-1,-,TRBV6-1,TGTGCCGGTTCTCTGGGCAGGGGCTCCTACAATGAGCAGTTCTTC,CAGSLGRGSYNEQFF
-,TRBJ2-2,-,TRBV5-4,TGTGCCAGCAGCTTGGTTGCGGGACGGAACACCGGGGAGCTGTTTTTT,CASSLVAGRNTGELFF
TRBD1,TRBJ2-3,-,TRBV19,TGTGCCAGTGAACCGGGACAGGGCACAGATACGCAGTATTTT,CASEPGQGTDTQYF
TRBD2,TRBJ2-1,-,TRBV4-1,TGCGCCAGCAGCCAAGACGGGACTAGCGGGAGTAACAATGAGCAGTTCTTC,CASSQDGTSGSNNEQFF
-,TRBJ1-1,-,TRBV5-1,TGCGCCAGCAGCCTGGACGGATACACTGAAGCTTTCTTT,CASSLDGYTEAFF
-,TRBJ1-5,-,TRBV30,TGTGCCTGGAGTTCGGGACCGAGGAATCAGCCCCAGCATTTT,CAWSSGPRNQPQHF
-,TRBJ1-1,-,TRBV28,TGTGCCAGCAGTTTACGTACGATGGTAGCTTTCTTT,CASSLRTMVAFF
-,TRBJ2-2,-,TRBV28,TGTGCCAGCAGTTTATATTTTTCGGACACCCGAGGATACACCGGGGAGCTGTTTTTT,CASSLYFSDTRGYTGELFF
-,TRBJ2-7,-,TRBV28,TGTGCCAGCGGCCCGACAGGCTACGAGCAGTACTTC,CASGPTGYEQYF
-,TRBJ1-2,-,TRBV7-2,TGTGCCAGCAGCTTAGAAACAGGGCCCGACTTC,CASSLETGPDF
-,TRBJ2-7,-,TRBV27,TGTGCCAGCAGTTCGATCCACAGGGACTCCTACGAGCAGTACTTC,CASSSIHRDSYEQYF
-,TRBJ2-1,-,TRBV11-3,TGTGCCAGCAGCCAAACGGTGGGGGGCGCCTACAATGAGCAGTTCTTC,CASSQTVGGAYNEQFF
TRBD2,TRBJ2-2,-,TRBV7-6,TGTGCCAGCAGCTTGGCGGGACTAGCGGGAGCCGGGGAGCTGTTTTTT,CASSLAGLAGAGELFF
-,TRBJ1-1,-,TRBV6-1,TGTGCCAGCAGTGAAGGTCAGAACACTGAAGCTTTCTTT,CASSEGQNTEAFF
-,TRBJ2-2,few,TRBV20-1,TGCAGTGCTACCTACACCGGGGAGCTGTTTTTT,CSATYTGELFF
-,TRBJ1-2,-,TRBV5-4,TGTGCCAGCAGCTTGAATCGGGACTATGGCTACACCTTC,CASSLNRDYGYTF
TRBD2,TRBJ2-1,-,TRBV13,TGTGCCAGCAGCTTTTCCCTAGCGGGGGACAATGAGCAGTTCTTC,CASSFSLAGDNEQFF
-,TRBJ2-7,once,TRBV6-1,TGTGCCAGCATGGGTCGAAGACCCTACGAGCAGTACTTC,CASMGRRPYEQYF
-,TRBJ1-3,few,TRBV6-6,TGTGCCAGCAGTCCACTGGGACTGGGAAACACCATATATTTT,CASSPLGLGNTIYF
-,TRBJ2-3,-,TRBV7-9,TGTGCCAGCAGCTTCAGGGGAAGGACAGATACGCAGTATTTT,CASSFRGRTDTQYF
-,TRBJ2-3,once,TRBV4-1,TGCGCCAGCAGCCAAGGGTTGCGGGCCGGCACAGATACGCAGTATTTT,CASSQGLRAGTDTQYF
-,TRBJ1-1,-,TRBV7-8,TGTGCCAGCAGCCTTCGGGTAACTGAAGCTTTCTTT,CASSLRVTEAFF